In its sample, the clone carrying this TCR beta chain was seen many times. Its antigen is currently unknown. The sample comes from a study of neurological immune-mediated disorders. About the research overall: Multiple sclerosis patients (n of about 35) included around 31 with relapsing-remitting and 3 with secondary progressive disease.

Study-wide results and limits: Private repertoires in all groups were suggested, as expanded clones shared no CDR3 amino acid sequences across subjects.

Trimming took 1 base from V and 0 from J, leaving 15 bases between them. This CDR3 has 16 amino acids. Germline V gives CDR1 DFQATT, CDR2 SNEGSKA (reference sequence). 5'RACE generated cDNA with 10-nucleotide random UMIs. TCRdb processed the 5' RACE reads anew with MiXCR; each CDR3 protein has one entry. The table shows about 65,000 distinct CDR3 sequences, with about 4% occurring only once. This clonotype was obtained from a man in his fifties with multiple sclerosis. Sample: PBMCs. This rearrangement joins TRBV20-1 to TRBJ2-5; D unclear. In DNA, the CDR3 is TGCAGTGCTAGAGCACGGAAGGGATTCTACCAAGAGACCCAGTACTTC. It specifies CSARARKGFYQETQYF.